The 19 T cell receptor beta chains below come from one sample, sequenced in a study of regulatory T cells in long-lasting Graves disease. CDR3 regions were amplified by Arm-PCR using iRepertoire HTBI primers to build TCR beta libraries. TCRdb re-called the multiplex PCR reads through MiXCR, storing one row per CDR3 protein. The table shows about 440,000 distinct CDR3 sequences, with more than 13% occurring only once. Time point defined: newly diagnosed GD, antithyroid drugs for less than 3 months. TCR sequences were obtained from RNA taken from PBMCs. The same data also contributed to another study, on T cells in Graves' hyperthyroidism and ophthalmopathy.

This sample comprised peripheral blood mononuclear cells (PBMCs), obtained at new diagnosis, from a patient treated with antithyroid drugs. The receptors here all came from a young woman with Graves disease.

This clonotype was picked up many times. The DNA of the CDR3 is TGCAGCGTTGGGACTAGCGGGAGTTACAATGAGCAGTTCTTC. Its translation: CSVGTSGSYNEQFF. The V call is TRBV29-1, the J call TRBJ2-1; the match to TRBD2 covers 13 bases. This CDR3 region has 14 residues. V was pared by 4 bases and J by 4 bases, with 1 base of the junction left unmatched. The V gene's germline CDR1 is SQVTM and CDR2 ANQGSEA.

This clonotype came up a few times. This chain joins TRBV12-5 and TRBJ1-2, with D tentatively TRBD1 (5 bases). The CDR3 sequence is 12 residues long. Germline lookup yields CDR1 LGHNT and CDR2 FRNRAP. Trimming left V 8 bases short and J 4 bases short, with 11 bases between. CDR3 coding DNA: TGTGCTAGTAGGAGGGACTTCTATGGCTACACCTTC. Protein sequence: CASRRDFYGYTF. The full variable domain, with the rest looked up from reference TRBV12-5 and TRBJ1-2, is DARVTQTPRHKVTEMGQEVTMRCQPILGHNTVFWYRQTMMQGLELLAYFRNRAPLDDSGMPKDRFSAEMPDATLATLKIQPSEPRDSAVYFCASRRDFYGYTFGSGTRLTVV.

This clonotype came up many times. The J gene is TRBJ2-2, the V gene TRBV5-1, with 8 bases identical to TRBD2. The CDR3 runs 15 residues. V shed 2 bases and J 8 bases; nucleotides not matched to a gene: 8. Germline V gene lookup returns CDR1 SGHRS and CDR2 YFSETQ. CDR3 coding DNA: TGCGCCAGCAGCTTCGAACTAGCGGACGGTGGGGAGCTGTTTTTT. This encodes CASSFELADGGELFF. Drawing the rest from reference TRBV5-1 and TRBJ2-2, the complete variable domain is KAGVTQTPRYLIKTRGQQVTLSCSPISGHRSVSWYQQTPGQGLQFLFEYFSETQRNKGNFPGRFSGRQFSNSRSEMNVSTLELGDSALYLCASSFELADGGELFFGEGSRLTVL.

This chain connects TRBV9 to TRBJ2-3; D is uncertain. The CDR3 consists of 17 residues. Trimming pared 0 bases from V and 2 bases from J, leaving 16 bases between. Germline lookup yields CDR1 SGDLS and CDR2 YYNGEE. The CDR3 bases are TGTGCCAGCAGCGTAGGAAGTTCCGCCTATATCACAGATACGCAGTATTTT. Translation: CASSVGSSAYITDTQYF. Based on the CDR3 plus reference TRBV9 and TRBJ2-3, the full variable domain is DSGVTQTPKHLITATGQRVTLRCSPRSGDLSVYWYQQSLDQGLQFLIQYYNGEERAKGNILERFSAQQFPDLHSELNLSSLELGDSALYFCASSVGSSAYITDTQYFGPGTRLTVL.

The sample holds many counts of this clonotype. V gene TRBV12-3 or TRBV12-4 combines with J gene TRBJ2-3; D is uncertain. The CDR3 extends over 16 amino acids. V was trimmed by 3 bases and J by 3 bases, leaving 16 bases between them. The CDR3 is CASSFGRPAGTDTQYF. DNA for the CDR3: TGTGCCAGCAGTTTCGGTCGCCCTGCTGGGACAGATACGCAGTATTTT.

This clonotype was seen more than once but under ten times. This may be a read error, as it is one base from a much larger clone. The chain employs TRBV6-5 and TRBJ2-1; D is uncertain. This CDR3 region has 12 residues. Germline V gene data show CDR1 as MNHEY and CDR2 as SVGAGI. V was clipped by 4 bases and J by 8 bases, with 9 bases between them. CDR3 sequence reads: CASSFTGDEQFF. The CDR3 DNA reads as TGTGCCAGCAGTTTTACTGGGGATGAGCAGTTCTTC.

This clonotype has at least ten counts. This sequence joins TRBV28 and TRBJ1-2, with D perhaps matching TRBD1 (6 bases). CDR1 MDHEN and CDR2 SYDVKM come from the germline V gene. The CDR3 has 14 residues. Trimming took 1 base from V and 4 from J, leaving 10 bases between them. The CDR3 DNA is TGTGCCAGCAGTTTATCTGGGGGCGGCTATGGCTACACCTTC. Encoded protein: CASSLSGGGYGYTF.

This clonotype occurred many times. The chain uses TRBV12-3 or TRBV12-4 and TRBJ2-7; tentative D call: TRBD1 (5 bases). V dropped 3 bases and J dropped 0 bases, with 12 bases sitting between them. This CDR3 comprises 15 residues. DNA for the CDR3: TGTGCCAGCAGTTTCCCCAAGCAGGGCTCCTACGAGCAGTACTTC. The encoded protein is CASSFPKQGSYEQYF.

This clonotype came up many times. This chain connects TRBV7-3 to TRBJ2-3, with D possibly matching TRBD2 (5 bases). The CDR3 consists of 15 residues. The germline CDR1 and CDR2 sequences are SGHTA and FQGTGA. The V end lost 6 bases, the J end lost 1 base, and 14 bases lay between the germline ends. As DNA, the CDR3 is TGTGCCAGCAGTCTAATGGGAGCGGGCACAGATACGCAGTATTTT. It encodes CASSLMGAGTDTQYF. Complete variable domain (other parts from reference TRBV7-3 and TRBJ2-3): GAGVSQTPSNKVTEKGKYVELRCDPISGHTALYWYRQSLGQGPEFLIYFQGTGAADDSGLPNDRFFAVRPEGSVSTLKIQRTERGDSAVYLCASSLMGAGTDTQYFGPGTRLTVL.

CDR3 sequence: CATSVGGLASTDTQYF. The CDR3 DNA reads TGTGCCACCAGTGTTGGGGGACTAGCTTCCACAGATACGCAGTATTTT. The V call is TRBV24-1, the J call TRBJ2-3; 9 nucleotides align to TRBD2. Per the germline V gene, CDR1 is KGHDR and CDR2 is SFDVKD. V was pared by 5 bases and J by 2 bases, with 7 bases of the junction left unmatched. The CDR3 length is 16 residues.

This clonotype was seen repeatedly, ten times or more. The chain has TRBV20-1 and TRBJ2-1; 15 nucleotides line up with TRBD2. The junction had 3 bases not matched to a gene; V was cut back by 5 bases and J by 7 bases. The germline V gene has CDR1 DFQATT and CDR2 SNEGSKA (reference sequence). This CDR3 has 14 residues. Here the CDR3 reads CSARTSGRVNEQFF. The CDR3 bases are TGCAGTGCTCGGACTAGCGGGAGGGTTAATGAGCAGTTCTTC.

The V gene is TRBV6-1, the J gene TRBJ1-1; D perhaps matches TRBD1 (6 bases). Trimming left V 1 base short and J 3 bases short, with 9 bases between. CDR1 and CDR2 from the germline V gene are MNHNS and SASEGT. This CDR3 has 14 residues. This CDR3 is CASSEVEGDTEAFF. DNA for the CDR3: TGTGCCAGCAGTGAAGTCGAGGGGGACACTGAAGCTTTCTTT.

In the case of this clonotype: The germline gene is not matched at one end of the junction; a read error may be the cause. J is TRBJ1-2 and V is TRBV7-9; TRBD1 agrees at 8 bases. Germline V lookup: CDR1 SEHNR, CDR2 FQNEAQ (reference sequence). The CDR3 is 13 amino acids. Here the CDR3 DNA reads TGTGCCAGCAGCCCAGGGACAGGCTATGGCTACATCTTC. This translates into CASSPGTGYGYIF.

This clonotype was counted ten times or more. The chain combines TRBV4-1 with TRBJ1-1; D possibly corresponds to TRBD1 (5 bases). Germline V lookup: CDR1 MGHRA, CDR2 YSYEKL. CDR3 length equals 15 residues. The ends were cut back, 3 bases at V and 3 bases at J, with 14 bases in the middle. The CDR3 coding sequence is TGCGCCAGCAGCCATTATCAGGGTTGGGACACTGAAGCTTTCTTT. It translates to CASSHYQGWDTEAFF.

Regarding this clonotype: A much larger clone sits a single nucleotide away, making a read error possible. The V call is TRBV12-3 or TRBV12-4, the J call TRBJ1-5; D is possibly TRBD1 (5 bases). The CDR3 runs 17 residues. CDR3 protein: CAGSLQVMGDSNQPQHF. CDR3 coding DNA: TGTGCCGGCAGCCTACAGGTTATGGGGGATAGCAATCAGCCCCAGCATTTT.

In its sample, this clonotype was seen many times. The chain is built from TRBV12-3 or TRBV12-4 and TRBJ2-2, with unresolved D. The CDR3 is 11 residues long. V was shortened by 8 bases and J by 7 bases, with 8 bases between the two germline ends. CDR3 in amino acids: CASAVGGELFF. The CDR3 nucleotides read TGTGCCAGCGCCGTTGGCGGGGAGCTGTTTTTT.

The chain employs TRBV4-1 and TRBJ2-7, with D perhaps matching TRBD1 (5 bases). Germline V lookup: CDR1 MGHRA, CDR2 YSYEKL. CDR3 length equals 12 residues. Trimming took 3 bases from V and 7 from J, leaving 10 bases between them. Here the CDR3 reads CASSHLDNEQYF. The CDR3 DNA reads as TGCGCCAGCAGCCATTTGGACAATGAGCAGTACTTC.

This clonotype occurred many times. V is TRBV7-8 and J is TRBJ2-1, with D uncertain. The V gene lost 0 bases and the J gene lost 6 bases, with 6 bases spanning the gap. Germline CDR1 reads SGHVS; CDR2 reads FQNEAQ. The CDR3 has 13 amino acids. This CDR3 reads CASSLAQVNEQFF. CDR3 DNA: TGTGCCAGCAGCTTAGCCCAGGTCAATGAGCAGTTCTTC.

This clonotype was found many times. The rearrangement uses TRBV12-3 or TRBV12-4 and TRBJ1-1; 9 nucleotides line up with TRBD1. The CDR3 has 19 residues. J was trimmed by 1 base and V by 4 bases; bases with no gene match: 16. This CDR3 is CASSSTTGGSALGNTEAFF. CDR3 sequence (DNA): TGTGCCAGCAGTTCCACCACAGGGGGCAGCGCCCTCGGGAACACTGAAGCTTTCTTT.